This record concerns one T cell receptor beta chain sequence. The antigen this receptor binds is unknown. Base qualities are not at hand, and no much larger clone is one base apart. The data were taken from a study of human T cells and chemical hapten exposure (dated by TCRdb to the early 2020s). A note on the overall study: For sensitization, 2% DPC in acetone was applied to a roughly 2 cm by roughly 2 cm area of upper inner arm skin. Throughout the roughly 25-week study period, patients were also given weekly therapeutic DPC doses on the scalp. Patch testing on the upper back used Finn chambers containing 0.01% DPC, with scoring done after 6 days according to International Contact Dermatitis Research Group standards. The patient cohort, mostly female, included alopecia areata with under or over 50% scalp involvement, alopecia totalis and alopecia universalis. Libraries were combined into a pool for sequencing, and differences in TCR yield between samples came mainly from small differences in library volumes within the pool. Peripheral blood TCR repertoire changes were tracked in vivo in alopecia patients during primary and secondary sensitization to the hapten diphenylcyclopropenone (DPC). Blood samples were taken from patients before sensitization (week 0) and at 2, 6 and about 24 weeks after DPC sensitization. About 30 alopecia patients provided blood for TCR sequencing at one to four time points (pre-sensitization, 2, 6 and 24 weeks). The paper as a whole reports these results and caveats: Alopecia, a presumed autoimmune disease, was present in all patients, so the immune response of the patients might differ from that of healthy individuals. A positive correlation was found between the number of PT1 expanded TCRs and patch test score, with significance reached at thresholds 8, 16 and 32 but not 4. DPC sensitization did not change how many TCRs were above 1 in 1000 frequency, and no evidence was found of alterations in global repertoire structure. Repeated subsampling changed both the strength of the expansion versus patch-test correlation and the threshold at which the correlation became significant. Compared with pre-sensitization or healthy control sets, expanded TCRs formed significantly more large CDR3 similarity clusters, which is consistent with antigen-driven responses.

The time point label, read with the paper, signifies: patch test 1, 2 weeks after DPC sensitization. The treatment or condition label here, explained by the study, means: therapeutic diphenylcyclopropenone sensitization with weekly scalp DPC. At every patch-test visit, the blood draw took place before the patch test was put on. Patients were considered eligible if aged 18 to 70, diagnosed with alopecia and deemed suitable for DPC therapy, and patients were excluded if pregnant. Total RNA was extracted from unfractionated whole blood that had been collected in Tempus Blood RNA tubes. The CDR3 goes from the cysteine to the phenylalanine over 12 residues. The only DNA kept is the CDR3, 36 bases in frame from the first base. Taken from the germline V gene (reference sequence), the CDR1 and CDR2 loops are DFQATT and SNEGSKA. The junction shows trimming of 3 bases on V and 5 bases on J, plus 8 bases between the germline ends.

Libraries were prepared through RACE. TCRdb lists the instrument as NextSeq 500. During library preparation, unique molecular identifiers were attached to individual cDNA molecules so that TCRs could be counted in a quantitative, reproducible way. For every blood RNA sample, sequencing covered both the TCR alpha and TCR beta chains. Processing in the source paper ran as follows. A median of about 89,000 TCRs per sample was observed, with a range of roughly 20,000 to 750,000. The Decombinator software suite was used to annotate the V, J and CDR3 of the TCR reads. Every sample was subsampled to the same number of TCRs (28,000) for the PS versus PT1 abundance plots. Expanded TCRs were defined as absent before sensitization and observed at least eight times at the 2-week time point. In-frame beta chains were kept once TCRdb had trimmed the public reads at Q25 with fastp and called clones with MiXCR. Every CDR3 protein is listed once, alongside the most common genes and DNA of its rows. These V and J calls originate from TCRdb's pipeline instead of the authors' own analysis. The sample records around 300,000 distinct CDR3 sequences, about 7% of which are singletons. The ten largest clones capture 8.4% of the sample.

The receptor's source is a woman younger than 30 with alopecia areata. Some clones in this sample may be carry-over from other donors' samples. The chain is made from TRBV20-1 and TRBJ2-1, with the D gene uncertain. The input for sequencing was whole blood, taken in connection with sensitization to the hapten diphenylcyclopropenone (DPC). The nucleotides are TGCAGTGCTAGTCAGAGACACAATGAGCAGTTCTTC. Translated, this is CSASQRHNEQFF.